The 6 T cell receptor beta chains below were found in one sample sequenced in a study of blood T cell repertoires in COVID-19. The table came from immunoSEQ multiplex PCR; TCRdb's copy has only in-frame clones and leaves some out. The sample has 180,000 or so clones, more than 65% seen once; the top ten hold more than 9.5%. Sequenced sample: PBMCs or T cells enriched from blood (not recorded which). The receptors here all came from a man aged 50 to 60 who had recovered from COVID-19.

The V call is TRBV28, the J call TRBJ1-5; D gene ambiguous. Germline lookup yields CDR1 MDHEN and CDR2 SYDVKM. The ends were cut back, 8 bases at V and 0 bases at J, with 20 bases in the middle. CDR3 size: 17 residues. CDR3 nucleotides: TGTGCCAGCTTATCGCCCGCCTCAGGAAATAGCAATCAGCCCCAGCATTTT. The encoded protein is CASLSPASGNSNQPQHF.

The rearrangement joins TRBV27 to TRBJ2-1; D is undetermined. The V gene's germline CDR1 is MNHEY and CDR2 SMNVEV (reference sequence). Trimming took off 8 bases at V and 6 bases at J, with 14 bases between the two ends. The CDR3 is made up of 13 amino acids. The CDR3 sequence is CASSLFWSNEQFF. The CDR3, as DNA: TGTGCCAGCTCTTTATTTTGGAGCAATGAGCAGTTCTTC.

The chain uses TRBV5-1 and TRBJ1-4; D unclear. The CDR3 has 15 residues. From germline, CDR1 is SGHRS and CDR2 YFSETQ. Trimming left V 0 bases short and J 0 bases short, with 6 bases between. The CDR3 coding sequence is TGCGCCAGCAGCTTGGGCGGCGCAACTAATGAAAAACTGTTTTTT. It specifies CASSLGGATNEKLFF.

The chain uses TRBV7-2 and TRBJ1-4, with D unclear. The CDR3 runs to 13 residues. The V end lost 1 base, the J end lost 8 bases, and 8 bases lay between the germline ends. Germline V gives CDR1 SGHTA, CDR2 FQGNSA. CDR3 sequence reads: CASSLGRGEKLFF. The CDR3 DNA follows: TGTGCCAGCAGCTTAGGGCGGGGAGAAAAACTGTTTTTT.

The rearrangement joins TRBV27 to TRBJ1-4; the D gene is possibly TRBD1 (5 bases). CDR3 size: 15 residues. Germline CDR1 is MNHEY and CDR2 is SMNVEV (reference sequence). The V end was cut by 6 bases, the J end by 4 bases, with 15 bases between. CDR3 amino acids: CASRTSGLDNEKLFF. The CDR3 nucleotides read TGTGCCAGCAGAACCTCGGGACTGGATAATGAAAAACTGTTTTTT.

This chain links TRBV6-5 with TRBJ2-7; tentatively, D is TRBD1 (6 bases). The V gene's germline CDR1 is MNHEY and CDR2 SVGAGI. The CDR3 spans 15 residues. V gave up 6 bases and J gave up 3 bases, with 18 bases separating them. Written as DNA, the CDR3 is TGTGCCAGCAGCTCAACAGGGTTCGGAGGCTACGAGCAGTACTTC. Encoded protein: CASSSTGFGGYEQYF.